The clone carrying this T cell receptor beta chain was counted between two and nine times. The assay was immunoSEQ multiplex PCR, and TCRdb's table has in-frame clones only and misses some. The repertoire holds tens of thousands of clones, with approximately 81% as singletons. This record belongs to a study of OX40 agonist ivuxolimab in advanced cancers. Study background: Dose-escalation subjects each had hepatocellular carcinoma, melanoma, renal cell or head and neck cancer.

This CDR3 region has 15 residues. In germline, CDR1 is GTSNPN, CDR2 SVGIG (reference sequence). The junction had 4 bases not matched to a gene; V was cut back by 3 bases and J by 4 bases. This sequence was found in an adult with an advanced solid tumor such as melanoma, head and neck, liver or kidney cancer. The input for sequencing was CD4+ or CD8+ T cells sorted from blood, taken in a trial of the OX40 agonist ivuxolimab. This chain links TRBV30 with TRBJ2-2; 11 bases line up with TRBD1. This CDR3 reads CAWRSGTGGTGELFF. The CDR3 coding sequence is TGTGCCTGGAGATCCGGGACAGGGGGCACCGGGGAGCTGTTTTTT.